This TCR beta chain was observed in a study of CD8 T cells in ankylosing spondylitis. Study-level points and caveats: Relatively rare in peripheral blood, disease-linked clones were also CD8+. Prior work had noted some motif variants in reactive arthritis blood and synovial fluid. It was reported that disease-linked clones were significantly enriched in matched ankylosing spondylitis synovial fluid. What appeared characteristic of ankylosing spondylitis blood was a TCR beta motif of fewer than ten highly homologous variants.

This CDR3 comprises 12 residues. Between the trimmed V and J ends, which lost 2 bases and 14 bases, there was a span of 13 bases. As regards this clonotype: The target antigen is unknown.

Library preparation for TCR beta used quantitative 5'-RACE with molecular barcodes. MiXCR, applied by TCRdb to the 5' RACE reads, yields one record per CDR3 protein. The table includes roughly 450,000 distinct CDR3 sequences, 25% to 30% detected once. The sequenced material came from blood, either unsorted or a sorted T cell fraction (not recorded which). This TCR came from a male donor with ankylosing spondylitis. V is TRBV12-3 or TRBV12-4 and J is TRBJ2-1, with D possibly matching TRBD2 (5 bases). CDR3 in DNA: TGTGCCAGCAGTTTACGTGGGCCGAGGGAGTTCTTC. It translates to CASSLRGPREFF.